The rows below give T cell receptor beta chains drawn from one sample of a study of shared clonotypes between healthy human individuals. Only in-frame clones appear in the TCRdb table, and some are missing; sequencing was by immunoSEQ multiplex PCR. The sample carries 800,000 to 950,000 clones, roughly 96% recorded once. Sequencing was performed on naive CD8+ T cells sorted from blood. These receptors all come from a man younger than 45 in good health. Both conserved end residues are part of each CDR3. A D gene is named only where the DNA matches it firmly. Where a row states a size, it is once, few, many or the class of an expanded clone; other rows omit it.

abundance | d_gene | j_gene | v_gene | CDR3aa
- | TRBD1 | TRBJ1-4 | TRBV11-2 | CASSLDTLSGGGEKLFF
- | - | TRBJ1-1 | TRBV5-8 | CASRSTEAFF
once | - | TRBJ1-1 | TRBV5-4 | CASSLSQNTEAFF
- | TRBD2 | TRBJ2-7 | TRBV7-9 | CASSIISGTSSYEQYF
once | - | TRBJ2-3 | TRBV7-8 | CASSLVGTNTDTQYF
once | - | TRBJ2-1 | TRBV7-8 | CASSPSAGDASRQFF
- | TRBD2 | TRBJ2-7 | TRBV4-1 | CASSQGLAVNYEQYF
- | - | TRBJ1-4 | TRBV4-3 | CASSQEWGVVTVREKLFF
- | TRBD2 | TRBJ2-3 | TRBV28 | CASSLAGGRTDTQYF
- | TRBD2 | TRBJ2-1 | TRBV6-4 | CASRRTSGDEGNEQFF
- | - | TRBJ2-3 | TRBV6-5 | CASSRGQISTDTQYF
- | - | TRBJ2-1 | TRBV27 | CASSFPSGDEQFF
- | TRBD1 | TRBJ2-3 | TRBV14 | CASNTGVSTDTQYF
- | - | TRBJ1-1 | TRBV5-5 | CASSITGNTEAFF
- | TRBD1 | TRBJ1-5 | TRBV7-8 | CASSRVGTDLYSNQPQHF
- | - | TRBJ2-7 | TRBV11-3 | CASSPGHLTEQYF
- | - | TRBJ2-1 | TRBV9 | CASSAAGGQGNEQFF
- | TRBD1 | TRBJ2-1 | TRBV11-2 | CASSPGTGSNEQFF
- | TRBD2 | TRBJ2-3 | TRBV30 | CAWSRGTSGTDTQYF